The 31 T cell receptor beta chains given below trace back to one sample, sequenced in a study of blood T cell repertoires in COVID-19. The repertoire was sequenced with immunoSEQ multiplex PCR; TCRdb's copy has only in-frame clones and lacks some. The profile shows about 370,000 clones, around 91% of them singletons. The sequenced sample was peripheral blood. The receptors shown here come from a man aged 18 to 30 with active or convalescent COVID-19.

This chain joins TRBV21-1 and TRBJ2-3; the D call of TRBD2 is as the table states it, not checked on the DNA. TRBV21-1 is shown as a pseudogene. The CDR3 runs to 16 residues. Written as DNA, the CDR3 is TGTGCCAGCACCATGGGACTAGCGGACTACACAGATACGCAGTATTTT. Its protein is CASTMGLADYTDTQYF.

This chain joins TRBV27 and TRBJ2-1; D is undetermined. Germline V lookup: CDR1 MNHEY, CDR2 SMNVEV (reference sequence). Deletions cut 8 bases from V and 0 bases from J, with 17 bases between. The CDR3 is 16 amino acids. CDR3 residues: CASGLESQASYNEQFF. CDR3 in DNA: TGTGCCAGCGGGCTCGAAAGTCAAGCCTCCTACAATGAGCAGTTCTTC.

This clone was seen only a few times. The CDR3 here is CASSLRANEQFF. The CDR3 DNA sequence: TGTGCCAGCAGCCTCAGGGCGAATGAGCAGTTCTTC. V gene TRBV3-1 (or the pseudogene TRBV3-2) combines with J gene TRBJ2-1; D is possibly TRBD1 (5 bases). The V end was cut by 4 bases, the J end by 7 bases, with 8 bases between. The germline V gene has CDR1 LGHDT and CDR2 YNNKEL (reference sequence). The CDR3 is 12 amino acids.

The chain uses TRBV19 and TRBJ2-7; D possibly corresponds to TRBD2 (6 bases). The V gene's germline CDR1 is LNHDA and CDR2 SQIVND (reference sequence). This CDR3 is built from 15 residues. Trimming shortened V by 4 bases and J by 4 bases, and 17 bases separated the two germline ends. The CDR3 reads CASSNHVAGGYEQYF. The CDR3, as DNA: TGTGCCAGTAGTAACCATGTGGCAGGAGGGTACGAGCAGTACTTC.

The chain has TRBV6-5 and TRBJ2-3, with D possibly TRBD1 on 6 matching bases. This CDR3 region has 14 residues. Germline V CDR1 and CDR2: MNHEY, SVGAGI. V shed 1 base and J shed 6 bases, with 11 bases lying between them. The CDR3, as DNA: TGTGCCAGCAGTTACTTCGTGGGGGCGGATACGCAGTATTTT. It encodes CASSYFVGADTQYF.

The J gene is TRBJ2-3, the V gene TRBV27, with a possible D match to TRBD1 (5 bases). There are 12 residues in the CDR3. Trimming stripped 11 bases from V and 4 bases from J, with 13 bases between. Germline V lookup: CDR1 MNHEY, CDR2 SMNVEV (reference sequence). The CDR3 DNA sequence: TGTGCCCTCCCCCGCAGGGCAGATACGCAGTATTTT. Translating gives CALPRRADTQYF.

The rearrangement links TRBV7-8 to TRBJ1-6; no clear D gene. The germline V gene has CDR1 SGHVS and CDR2 FQNEAQ. The length of the CDR3 is 17 residues. The ends were cut back, 5 bases at V and 4 bases at J, with 18 bases in the middle. CDR3 protein: CASSREVGTPYNSPLHF. Here the CDR3 DNA reads TGTGCCAGCAGCCGAGAAGTCGGTACTCCATATAATTCACCCCTCCACTTT.

As DNA, the CDR3 is TGTGCCAGTCGCCCCCTCGGACAGGATTTCACCGGGGAGCTGTTTTTT. Its translation is CASRPLGQDFTGELFF. The chain joins TRBV19 to TRBJ2-2, with TRBD1 matching over 7 bases. The CDR3 has 16 residues. Germline V gene lookup returns CDR1 LNHDA and CDR2 SQIVND (reference sequence). V lost 8 bases to trimming and J lost 4 bases; unmatched junction nucleotides: 13.

The chain is built from TRBV23-1 and TRBJ2-2, with D unclear. TRBV23-1 counts as an open reading frame of uncertain function. Trimming cost V 2 bases and J 4 bases, with 23 bases left between them. The CDR3 is 19 amino acids. CDR3: CASSQTSRVFPAVTGELFF. For the CDR3, the DNA is TGCGCCAGCAGTCAAACTTCTAGAGTTTTCCCCGCCGTCACCGGGGAGCTGTTTTTT.

The genes are TRBV19 and TRBJ2-2; TRBD1 matches at 7 bases. The CDR3 has 16 residues. In germline, CDR1 is LNHDA, CDR2 SQIVND (reference sequence). The V and J ends lost 8 bases and 4 bases, in that order; junction bases with no gene match: 13. CDR3 region: CASSATKTGFTGELFF. The DNA of the CDR3 is TGTGCCAGTTCCGCCACCAAGACAGGGTTCACCGGGGAGCTGTTTTTT. The full variable domain, rest sourced from reference TRBV19 and TRBJ2-2, is DGGITQSPKYLFRKEGQNVTLSCEQNLNHDAMYWYRQDPGQGLRLIYYSQIVNDFQKGDIAEGYSVSREKKESFPLTVTSAQKNPTAFYLCASSATKTGFTGELFFGEGSRLTVL.

This clone was seen a few times. The gene calls are TRBV5-1 and TRBJ2-7; D possibly corresponds to TRBD2 (5 bases). Trimming removed 0 bases at V and 3 bases at J, with 19 bases between. Per the germline V gene, CDR1 is SGHRS and CDR2 is YFSETQ. The CDR3 extends over 17 amino acids. The CDR3 nucleotides are TGCGCCAGCAGCTTGGAGTTCTGGGAGCCATCATTCTACGAGCAGTACTTC. The encoded protein is CASSLEFWEPSFYEQYF.

Here the CDR3 reads CAISELAGDTQYF. The CDR3 DNA sequence: TGTGCCATCAGTGAACTAGCAGGAGATACGCAGTATTTT. This sequence joins TRBV10-3 and TRBJ2-3; D is perhaps TRBD2 (6 bases). Germline CDR1 and CDR2: ENHRY and SYGVKD. The CDR3 is 13 amino acids. Trimming stripped 3 bases from V and 5 bases from J, with 9 bases between.

The chain is built from TRBV6-2 or TRBV6-3 and TRBJ2-5; D might be TRBD1 (6 bases). From germline, CDR1 is MNHEY and CDR2 SVGEGT. The CDR3 sequence is 14 residues long. With 6 bases removed from V and 5 bases from J, the gap between germline ends came to 16 bases. The CDR3 region is CASSRTVSTETQYF. As DNA, the CDR3 is TGTGCCAGCAGCCGGACAGTCAGTACGGAGACCCAGTACTTC.

The rearrangement joins TRBV11-3 to TRBJ2-1, with a weak D call TRBD1 (5 bases). This CDR3 region has 14 residues. V lost 0 bases to trimming and J lost 9 bases, with 12 bases between them. Germline loops: CDR1 SGHNT, CDR2 YENEEA. Here the CDR3 reads CASSLDGAGIEQFF. For the CDR3, the DNA is TGTGCCAGCAGCTTAGATGGGGCAGGGATTGAGCAGTTCTTC.

The table lists this clone with a count of one. The J gene is TRBJ2-7, the V gene TRBV15, with D perhaps TRBD1 (5 bases). CDR1 LNHNV and CDR2 YYDKDF come from the germline V gene (reference sequence). With 2 bases removed from V and 0 bases from J, the gap between germline ends came to 8 bases. This CDR3 is built from 14 residues. The CDR3 is CATSRTDSSYEQYF. As DNA, the CDR3 is TGTGCCACCAGCAGAACTGACAGCTCCTACGAGCAGTACTTC.

The CDR3 bases are TGCAGCGGTGACAGGGATGATGGCTACACCTTC. Its protein product is CSGDRDDGYTF. V and J are TRBV29-1 and TRBJ1-2, with 7 bases fitting TRBD1. V trimming: 7 bases; J trimming: 6 bases; junction bases outside the gene matches: 5. Germline lookup yields CDR1 SQVTM and CDR2 ANQGSEA. The CDR3 covers 11 residues.

The chain combines TRBV27 with TRBJ2-7; D is perhaps TRBD1 (5 bases). The length of the CDR3 is 15 residues. V was clipped by 5 bases and J by 0 bases, with 14 bases between them. The germline V gene has CDR1 MNHEY and CDR2 SMNVEV (reference sequence). CDR3 region: CASSITPGNSYEQYF. The CDR3 bases are TGTGCCAGCAGTATTACTCCAGGGAACTCCTACGAGCAGTACTTC.

The V gene is TRBV5-6, the J gene TRBJ2-7; TRBD1 matches at 7 bases. The CDR3 loop spans 17 amino acids. Germline-derived CDR1 and CDR2 are SGHDT and YYEEEE. V lost 0 bases, J lost 2 bases, and 11 bases stayed unmatched. The CDR3 nucleotides read TGTGCCAGCAGCTTGGCCTCGGGACAGCCACGGGCCTACGAGCAGTACTTC. Amino acids: CASSLASGQPRAYEQYF.

The chain is built from TRBV20-1 and TRBJ2-7; 8 bases are a match to TRBD2. Germline lookup yields CDR1 DFQATT and CDR2 SNEGSKA (reference sequence). V dropped 3 bases and J dropped 2; count of bases not matched to a gene: 6. This CDR3 comprises 14 residues. Here the CDR3 reads CSASLVAGPYEQYF. CDR3 nucleotide sequence: TGCAGTGCTAGTCTGGTAGCGGGACCCTACGAGCAGTACTTC.

The chain carries TRBV12-3 or TRBV12-4 and TRBJ1-2; 7 bases match TRBD1. This CDR3 has 12 residues. The ends lost 6 bases at V and 8 bases at J; junction bases unmatched: 6. The CDR3 protein is CASRETGRGYTF. The CDR3, as DNA: TGTGCCAGCAGAGAGACAGGGAGGGGCTACACCTTC.

The chain has TRBV25-1 and TRBJ1-5, with D possibly TRBD1 on 5 matching bases. The CDR3 length is 14 residues. Germline V gene sequence: CDR1 MGHDK, CDR2 SYGVNS. Trimming took off 1 base at V and 10 bases at J, with 14 bases between the two ends. For the CDR3, the DNA is TGTGCCAGCAGTGAATCGGGGGGTGGGATACCCCAGCATTTT. Translation: CASSESGGGIPQHF.

The chain employs TRBV4-1 and TRBJ1-2; 9 positions match TRBD1. The CDR3 contains 16 residues. From germline, CDR1 is MGHRA and CDR2 YSYEKL. With V trimmed by 1 base and J by 3 bases, 6 bases remained unmatched. CDR3: CASSQVDRGSDYGYTF. For the CDR3, the DNA is TGCGCCAGCAGCCAAGTGGACAGGGGATCGGACTATGGCTACACCTTC.

V and J are TRBV10-3 and TRBJ1-1; tentative D call: TRBD1 (6 bases). V was clipped by 0 bases and J by 3 bases, with 8 bases between them. The CDR3 is made up of 14 amino acids. Germline loops: CDR1 ENHRY, CDR2 SYGVKD. The CDR3 loop reads CAISESGQHTEAFF. CDR3 bases: TGTGCCATCAGTGAGTCAGGACAGCACACTGAAGCTTTCTTT.

The V call is TRBV18, the J call TRBJ2-2, with no clear D. Germline CDR1 KGHSH, CDR2 LQKENI. The V end lost 4 bases, the J end lost 4 bases, and 7 bases lay between the germline ends. The CDR3 loop spans 13 amino acids. CDR3 residues: CASSLTLTGELFF. For the CDR3, the DNA is TGTGCCAGCTCACTGACACTCACCGGGGAGCTGTTTTTT. Looking up the rest from reference TRBV18 and TRBJ2-2 gives the full variable domain: NAGVMQNPRHLVRRRGQEARLRCSPMKGHSHVYWYRQLPEEGLKFMVYLQKENIIDESGMPKERFSAEFPKEGPSILRIQQVVRGDSAAYFCASSLTLTGELFFGEGSRLTVL.

The rearrangement links TRBV19 to TRBJ2-7; maybe TRBD1 (6 bases). V was pared by 0 bases and J by 2 bases, with 8 bases between. The germline V gene encodes CDR1 LNHDA and CDR2 SQIVND (reference sequence). This CDR3 region has 14 residues. The CDR3 nucleotides are TGTGCCAGTAGTATAGATCCAGGGGCCTACGAGCAGTACTTC. It specifies CASSIDPGAYEQYF.

V usage is TRBV24-1 and J usage is TRBJ2-1; the match to TRBD2 covers 7 bases. Germline trimming cut 4 bases from V and 4 bases from J; bases unmatched to any gene: 12. Germline lookup yields CDR1 KGHDR and CDR2 SFDVKD. This CDR3 has 17 amino acids. CDR3 loop: CATSEALSAGSYNEQFF. The DNA for the CDR3 is TGTGCCACCAGTGAAGCTCTTTCAGCGGGATCTTACAATGAGCAGTTCTTC.

The genes are TRBV7-2 and TRBJ2-7, with 7 bases fitting TRBD1. The junction had 4 bases not matched to a gene; V was cut back by 5 bases and J by 6 bases. The CDR3 is 12 residues long. CDR1 is SGHTA, CDR2 FQGNSA, per germline. The CDR3 DNA reads TGTGCCAGCAGCCCAGACAGGGCCGAGCAGTACTTC. Protein product: CASSPDRAEQYF.

This rearrangement joins TRBV2 to TRBJ2-7; 7 nucleotides match TRBD1. The germline gives CDR1 SNHLY, CDR2 FYNNEI. The V and J ends lost 3 bases and 7 bases, in that order; junction bases with no gene match: 15. The CDR3 contains 16 residues. The CDR3 region is CASSDDKTGSTKEQYF. The CDR3 nucleotides are TGTGCCAGCAGTGACGATAAGACAGGGTCTACGAAAGAGCAGTACTTC. Full variable domain (missing parts from reference TRBV2 and TRBJ2-7): EPEVTQTPSHQVTQMGQEVILRCVPISNHLYFYWYRQILGQKVEFLVSFYNNEISEKSEIFDDQFSVERPDGSNFTLKIRSTKLEDSAMYFCASSDDKTGSTKEQYFGPGTRLTVT.

The V call is TRBV7-2, the J call TRBJ2-7; 11 bases agree with TRBD2. V was clipped by 5 bases and J by 7 bases; unmatched bases: 10. Germline CDR1 SGHTA, CDR2 FQGNSA. CDR3 length equals 15 residues. The CDR3 nucleotides are TGTGCCAGCAGCCTCCAACTAGCGGGAGTGGGTGAGCAGTACTTC. Protein product: CASSLQLAGVGEQYF.

The rearrangement joins TRBV18 to TRBJ2-1; 11 bases align to TRBD2. The trim removed 4 bases at V and 6 bases at J, leaving 14 bases unmatched. CDR3 length: 18 residues. CDR1 is KGHSH and CDR2 is LQKENI in the germline V gene. In nucleotides, the CDR3 is TGTGCCAGCTCACATCCCGGGACTAGCGGCTCCGCAATCAATGAGCAGTTCTTC. This translates into CASSHPGTSGSAINEQFF.

The chain is built from TRBV28 and TRBJ1-2; D may be TRBD1 (5 bases). CDR1 is MDHEN, CDR2 SYDVKM, per germline. The length of the CDR3 is 15 residues. The V gene lost 5 bases and the J gene lost 7 bases, with 20 bases spanning the gap. In DNA, the CDR3 is TGTGCCAGCAGTACGCGGCGGGGGTTCGTTTTTGGCTACACCTTC. It codes for CASSTRRGFVFGYTF.